These 22 T cell receptor beta chains came from one sample sequenced in a study of T cell repertoires in aging, cancer and after chemotherapy. Amplification of TCR beta used genomic DNA extracted from peripheral blood. Rearranged V-D-J TRB sequences were amplified with a mixed TRB-A/B primer pool. Each CDR3 protein gets one entry after TCRdb re-called the multiplex PCR reads with MiXCR. In the table there are 3,000 or so distinct CDR3 sequences, roughly a quarter of which are singletons. The sample taken for sequencing was blood. The source is a human donor in good health.

This clonotype has more than one count but fewer than ten. The chain carries TRBV7-9 and TRBJ2-1; TRBD2 agrees at 14 bases. Germline V gene data show CDR1 as SEHNR and CDR2 as FQNEAQ (reference sequence). This CDR3 contains 16 residues. Trimming took 1 base from V and 9 from J; bases not matched to a gene: 5. CDR3 in DNA: TGTGCCAGCAGCTTAGAGGTGGGACTAGCGGGAGTTGAGCAGTTCTTC. This encodes CASSLEVGLAGVEQFF.

In this sample, this clonotype is medium-sized. The chain couples TRBV12-3 or TRBV12-4 to TRBJ1-1; no clear D gene. The germline V and J ends were trimmed by 5 bases and 0 bases, with 10 bases remaining between them. This CDR3 contains 14 residues. In DNA form, the CDR3 reads TGTGCCAGCAGTCTCAGCGGTATGAACACTGAAGCTTTCTTT. Protein sequence: CASSLSGMNTEAFF.

This clonotype has a handful of counts. The chain is built from TRBV20-1 and TRBJ2-7; TRBD2 matches 8 bases. CDR1 DFQATT and CDR2 SNEGSKA come from the germline V gene (reference sequence). This CDR3 is 13 amino acids long. The trim removed 6 bases at V and 2 bases at J, leaving 6 bases unmatched. CDR3 sequence (DNA): TGCAGTGCGAACAGCGGGAGTCCCTACGAGCAGTACTTC. Protein sequence: CSANSGSPYEQYF.

This clonotype is judged large (0.1 to 1%). The genes are TRBV6-5 and TRBJ2-3, with no clear D. The V gene's germline CDR1 is MNHEY and CDR2 SVGAGI. This CDR3 comprises 13 residues. The V gene lost 0 bases and the J gene lost 5 bases, with 6 bases spanning the gap. CDR3 sequence reads: CASSYSSGDTQYF. The CDR3 DNA is TGTGCCAGCAGTTACTCCTCAGGAGATACGCAGTATTTT.

This clonotype qualifies as medium-sized. The gene calls are TRBV30 and TRBJ1-5; TRBD1 matches at 8 bases. V shed 2 bases and J 6 bases; nucleotides not matched to a gene: 3. This CDR3 region has 13 residues. Germline V gene sequence: CDR1 GTSNPN, CDR2 SVGIG (reference sequence). This chain's CDR3 is CAWSRTGTQPQHF. Written as DNA, the CDR3 is TGTGCCTGGAGTCGGACAGGGACTCAGCCCCAGCATTTT.

Only a few counts were recorded for this clonotype. The rearrangement joins TRBV14 to TRBJ2-3; D is ambiguous. The CDR3 contains 15 residues. Trimming took 1 base from V and 6 from J, leaving 14 bases between them. CDR1 is SGHDN, CDR2 FVKESK, per germline. CDR3 in amino acids: CASSQAKTRVDTQYF. CDR3 sequence (DNA): TGTGCCAGCAGCCAAGCCAAGACTCGTGTGGATACGCAGTATTTT.

This clonotype rates as medium-sized. This chain joins TRBV5-4 and TRBJ2-1; D is possibly TRBD2 (6 bases). The germline V gene encodes CDR1 SGHNT and CDR2 YYREEE (reference sequence). The V and J ends lost 0 bases and 8 bases respectively, with 12 bases between them. The CDR3 loop spans 14 amino acids. The DNA for the CDR3 is TGTGCCAGCAGCTTGGCCACCAGGGACTATGAGCAGTTCTTC. Its protein product is CASSLATRDYEQFF.

This clonotype was seen a few times. This chain joins TRBV24-1 and TRBJ2-3; 8 nucleotides match TRBD1. The ends lost 5 bases at V and 1 base at J; junction bases unmatched: 13. The germline V gene encodes CDR1 KGHDR and CDR2 SFDVKD. The length of the CDR3 is 18 residues. CDR3 nucleotide sequence: TGTGCCACCAGTGCCGGGACAGGAAATCCTAGACGCACAGATACGCAGTATTTT. Protein sequence: CATSAGTGNPRRTDTQYF.

By sample fraction, this clonotype is medium-sized. The chain couples TRBV6-1 to TRBJ2-1, with 12 bases identical to TRBD2. Trimming at V came to 10 bases and at J to 4 bases, leaving 14 bases not matched to a gene. Germline values: CDR1 MNHNS, CDR2 SASEGT. CDR3 length: 17 amino acids. The CDR3, as DNA: TGTGCCAACATCCAACCTAGCGGGAGGGCCCCGTACAATGAGCAGTTCTTC. This encodes CANIQPSGRAPYNEQFF.

The chain recombines TRBV11-3 with TRBJ1-5; 9 bases agree with TRBD1. This CDR3 has 16 amino acids. CDR1 is SGHNT and CDR2 is YENEEA in the germline V gene. With V trimmed by 9 bases and J by 2 bases, 11 bases remained unmatched. CDR3 loop: CARSPEQGAGNQPQHF. CDR3 sequence (DNA): TGTGCCAGAAGCCCCGAACAGGGGGCTGGCAATCAGCCCCAGCATTTT.

The chain links TRBV18 to TRBJ1-2; D is uncertain. Germline V gives CDR1 KGHSH, CDR2 LQKENI. Trimming removed 0 bases at V and 4 bases at J, with 12 bases between. The CDR3 length is 15 residues. This chain's CDR3 is CASSPPPDVGYGYTF. The CDR3 nucleotides are TGTGCCAGCTCACCACCCCCCGATGTAGGCTATGGCTACACCTTC.

A word on this clonotype: The germline gene is not matched at one end of the junction; a read error may be the cause. This chain connects TRBV6-5 to TRBJ2-5, with 9 bases lining up with TRBD2. The CDR3 runs 9 residues. Germline CDR1 MNHEY, CDR2 SVGAGI. CDR3 sequence (DNA): TGTGCCAGCAGCTTTAGCGGGAGCTTC. Its protein product is CASSFSGSF.

The rearrangement joins TRBV19 to TRBJ1-1; weak D call: TRBD1 (6 bases). Trimming stripped 7 bases from V and 2 bases from J, with 14 bases between. Germline CDR1 is LNHDA and CDR2 is SQIVND (reference sequence). There are 14 residues in the CDR3. The CDR3 region is CASTITGSNTEAFF. CDR3 bases: TGTGCCAGTACCATCACAGGGAGCAACACTGAAGCTTTCTTT.

The chain has TRBV6-5 and TRBJ2-5, with 12 bases that match TRBD1. J was trimmed by 4 bases and V by 5 bases; bases with no gene match: 5. Germline V gene lookup returns CDR1 MNHEY and CDR2 SVGAGI. This CDR3 has 15 amino acids. The CDR3 protein is CASSGTGGYLETQYF. DNA of the CDR3: TGTGCCAGCAGTGGGACAGGGGGCTATCTAGAGACCCAGTACTTC.

Comments on this clonotype: Given a much more abundant clone one base away, this may be a read error. The CDR3: CSARTGLNTKAFF. The CDR3 region has the DNA TGCAGCGCTCGGACAGGGCTCAACACTAAAGCTTTCTTT. This chain joins TRBV29-1 and TRBJ1-1; TRBD1 matches at 8 bases. CDR1 SQVTM and CDR2 ANQGSEA come from the germline V gene. The CDR3 covers 13 residues.

This clonotype qualifies as large. This sequence joins TRBV5-6 and TRBJ1-2; D is possibly TRBD1 (5 bases). Trimming removed 0 bases from V and 4 bases from J, with 10 bases in between. The germline gives CDR1 SGHDT, CDR2 YYEEEE. The CDR3 is 14 amino acids. As DNA, the CDR3 is TGTGCCAGCAGCTTGGATGGGGCAACCTATGGCTACACCTTC. It translates to CASSLDGATYGYTF.

On this clonotype itself: A read error may explain this, as a much larger clone is one base away. The chain links TRBV19 to TRBJ2-2, with D possibly TRBD2 on 6 matching bases. V was shortened by 6 bases and J by 3 bases, with 11 bases between the two germline ends. Germline CDR1 LNHDA, CDR2 SQIVND (reference sequence). The CDR3 sequence is 14 residues long. The CDR3, as DNA: TGTGCCAGTAGGATAAGCGGGTACACCGGGGAGCTGTTTTTT. Amino acids: CASRISGYTGELFF. The entire variable domain, with the rest obtained from reference TRBV19 and TRBJ2-2, is as follows: DGGITQSPKYLFRKEGQNVTLSCEQNLNHDAMYWYRQDPGQGLRLIYYSQIVNDFQKGDIAEGYSVSREKKESFPLTVTSAQKNPTAFYLCASRISGYTGELFFGEGSRLTVL.

The chain links TRBV19 to TRBJ1-2; 11 bases match TRBD1. V shed 6 bases and J 5 bases; nucleotides not matched to a gene: 2. CDR1 and CDR2 (germline): LNHDA, SQIVND (reference sequence). This CDR3 region has 13 residues. The CDR3 sequence is CASRGTGGYGYTF. The DNA for the CDR3 is TGTGCCAGTAGAGGGACAGGGGGTTATGGCTACACCTTC.

In regard to this clonotype: A single base separates this from a much larger clone, so it may be a read error. This sequence joins TRBV30 and TRBJ2-5, with D perhaps matching TRBD2 (6 bases). The CDR3 runs to 15 residues. Between the trimmed V and J ends, which lost 2 bases and 5 bases, there was a span of 18 bases. CDR1 GTSNPN and CDR2 SVGIG come from the germline V gene (reference sequence). This CDR3 is CAWSSIGREGETQYF. In DNA, the CDR3 is TGTGCCTGGAGTTCTATCGGGAGAGAGGGGGAGACCCAGTACTTC. Full variable domain (rest looked up from reference TRBV30 and TRBJ2-5): SQTIHQWPATLVQPVGSPLSLECTVEGTSNPNLYWYRQAAGRGLQLLFYSVGIGQISSEVPQNLSASRPQDRQFILSSKKLLLSDSGFYLCAWSSIGREGETQYFGPGTRLLVL.

The DNA for the CDR3 is TGTGCCAGCAGCAAAGCGGGAGACCAGCAGAAGACCCAGTACTTC. It encodes CASSKAGDQQKTQYF. The rearrangement links TRBV21-1 to TRBJ2-5. TRBV21-1 counts as a pseudogene. The CDR3 runs to 15 residues.

V is TRBV14 and J is TRBJ2-1; either TRBD1 or TRBD2 may supply D (5 bases each). Germline V gives CDR1 SGHDN, CDR2 FVKESK. CDR3 length: 18 amino acids. V was cut by 2 bases and J by 6 bases, with 23 bases left in between. CDR3 region: CASSQRLWGSSGGNEQFF. CDR3 DNA: TGTGCCAGCAGCCAACGTTTGTGGGGCTCGAGCGGCGGCAATGAGCAGTTCTTC.

The J gene is TRBJ1-1, the V gene TRBV20-1, with TRBD1 matching 11 bases. The CDR3 spans 16 residues. The germline CDR1 and CDR2 sequences are DFQATT and SNEGSKA (reference sequence). After removal of 0 bases from V and 4 bases from J, the junction contained 7 bases not matched to a gene. The CDR3 loop reads CSARDRTGGIRTEAFF. CDR3 coding DNA: TGCAGTGCTAGAGATCGGACAGGGGGCATTCGCACTGAAGCTTTCTTT.